This T cell receptor (beta chain) is drawn from a study of Ad26.COV2.S vaccination and SARS-CoV-2 variants. The wider study: Donor was in the COV1001 Ad26.COV2.S trial arm. The study's findings and limits: For non-spike TCRs, breadth in vaccine recipients resembled that in placebo recipients.

The treatment was: roughly 20 received Ad26.COV2.S at low or high dose, single or two shots; roughly five received placebo; per-sample allocation not given. Sampling occurred on day 63 after the first vaccine or placebo injection. CDR1 and CDR2 from the germline V gene are SEHNR and FQNEAQ (reference sequence). Trimming took off 5 bases at V and 2 bases at J, with 15 bases between the two ends. The CDR3 consists of 15 residues. Worth noting for this clone: The antigen is undetermined.

Profiled with immunoSEQ multiplex PCR; TCRdb holds only in-frame clones, not every one. The data contain some 420,000 clones, approximately 90% of them singletons. The chain employs TRBV7-9 and TRBJ1-1, with D possibly matching TRBD1 (5 bases). This sequence was found in a person aged 18-60 years who received the Ad26.COV2.S COVID-19 vaccine or a placebo. The sequencing used peripheral blood, collected in a trial of Ad26.COV2.S vaccine versus placebo. The CDR3 bases are TGTGCCAGCAGCCAATCCGGGACGGGCAACACTGAAGCTTTCTTT. Its translation: CASSQSGTGNTEAFF.